This entry concerns a single T cell receptor beta chain. Antigen: not known. This sample is drawn from a study of T cell responses to AZD1222 COVID-19 vaccine. This table comes from immunoSEQ multiplex PCR, and its TCRdb copy is limited to in-frame clones, with some not included. The data show roughly 160,000 clones, approximately 93% seen once. Losses at the gene ends were 4 bases for V and 4 bases for J; bases not matched to a gene: 7. This CDR3 comprises 14 residues. Germline lookup yields CDR1 MGHRA and CDR2 YSYEKL. General study results and limits: Repertoires in all cases were sampled only once the peak T cell response had passed. Among those given AZD1222, only 5 to 7 were seropositive at baseline. Spike-specific TCR breadth and depth rose after two AZD1222 doses. Vaccine-associated CD4 TCRs ranged over spike, dominating at 160-218 and 743-854.

The source material was peripheral blood, sampled on day 0 of AZD1222 vaccination. V gene TRBV4-1 combines with J gene TRBJ2-7, with TRBD1 identical over 7 bases. This receptor was obtained from an adult in good health. The CDR3 DNA sequence: TGCGCCAGCAGCCGAGAACAGGGGTTATACGAGCAGTACTTC. This gives the protein CASSREQGLYEQYF.